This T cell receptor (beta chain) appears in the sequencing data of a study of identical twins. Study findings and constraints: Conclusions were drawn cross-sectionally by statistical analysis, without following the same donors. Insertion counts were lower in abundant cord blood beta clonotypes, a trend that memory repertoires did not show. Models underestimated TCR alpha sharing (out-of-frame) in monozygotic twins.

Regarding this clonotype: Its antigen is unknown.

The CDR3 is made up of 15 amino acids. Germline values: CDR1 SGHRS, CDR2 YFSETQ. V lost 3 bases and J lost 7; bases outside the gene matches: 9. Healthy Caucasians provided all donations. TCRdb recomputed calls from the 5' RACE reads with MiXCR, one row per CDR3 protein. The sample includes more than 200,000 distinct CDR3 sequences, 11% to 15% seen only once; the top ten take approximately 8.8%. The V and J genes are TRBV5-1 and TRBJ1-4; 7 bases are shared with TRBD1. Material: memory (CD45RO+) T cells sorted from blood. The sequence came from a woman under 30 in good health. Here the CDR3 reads CASSSGAGGIEKLFF. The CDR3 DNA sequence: TGCGCCAGCAGCTCAGGAGCAGGGGGAATTGAAAAACTGTTTTTT.